One T cell receptor (beta chain) is described in this entry. This sample is part of a study of cytomegalovirus exposure and HLA in healthy donors. The germline V and J ends were trimmed by 6 bases and 6 bases, with 12 bases remaining between them. Germline V lookup: CDR1 SNHLY, CDR2 FYNNEI. CDR3 length: 12 amino acids. The PCR made use of 60 Vbeta and 13 Jbeta primers. Profiling relied on immunoSEQ multiplex PCR, and the TCRdb table lists in-frame clones only, not all of them. The sample consists of approximately 130,000 clones, 84% of them appearing once. This chain joins TRBV2 and TRBJ2-7, with D possibly TRBD2 on 6 matching bases. Sequencing input: PBMCs. The source is a man in his fifties or sixties in good health and CMV-seronegative. This chain's CDR3 is CASRGDGGEQYF. CDR3 DNA: TGTGCCAGCAGGGGGGACGGGGGCGAGCAGTACTTC.